These 26 T cell receptor beta chains were all obtained from the same sample, sequenced in a study of naive and memory T cell subsets. Both TRBC1 and TRBC2 were covered by a beta constant-region primer of two equimolar oligonucleotides. One entry per CDR3 protein, called by TCRdb with MiXCR from the UMI-ligation and nested PCR reads. Among around 160,000 distinct CDR3 sequences listed, about 17% were seen once. The sequenced sample was naive CD4+ T cells from blood. These receptors were obtained from a human donor in good health.

The rearrangement joins TRBV2 to TRBJ2-5, with D perhaps matching TRBD2 (5 bases). The ends were cut back, 8 bases at V and 2 bases at J, with 9 bases in the middle. Germline CDR1 is SNHLY and CDR2 is FYNNEI. The CDR3 contains 12 residues. CDR3 loop: CASGRTQETQYF. DNA for the CDR3: TGTGCCAGCGGACGGACTCAAGAGACCCAGTACTTC.

V gene TRBV6-1 combines with J gene TRBJ1-3, with D uncertain. From germline, CDR1 is MNHNS and CDR2 SASEGT. The ends were cut back, 8 bases at V and 3 bases at J, with 8 bases in the middle. CDR3 length equals 12 residues. Here the CDR3 DNA reads TGTGCCAGCGGCTCTGATGGAAACACCATATATTTT. Its protein product is CASGSDGNTIYF.

This clonotype has a count of ten or more. The chain joins TRBV6-2 or TRBV6-3 to TRBJ2-7; tentative D call: TRBD2 (6 bases). This CDR3 has 15 residues. The germline V gene has CDR1 MNHEY and CDR2 SVGEGT. V was clipped by 5 bases and J by 1 base, with 15 bases between them. The CDR3 DNA reads TGTGCCAGCAGTCAACCCGGACGGGGGTCCTACGAGCAGTACTTC. Its protein is CASSQPGRGSYEQYF.

In its sample, this clonotype was seen a few times. The CDR3 DNA sequence: TGTGCCAGCAGGTCCCTAGCGGGAGCTACCTCCTACAATGAGCAGTTCTTC. Translated, it gives CASRSLAGATSYNEQFF. The V gene is TRBV28, the J gene TRBJ2-1; 10 bases align to TRBD2. The germline CDR1 and CDR2 sequences are MDHEN and SYDVKM. The CDR3 consists of 17 residues. Trimming cost V 6 bases and J 0 bases; bases outside gene matches: 8.

This clonotype was found a few times. V gene TRBV7-2 combines with J gene TRBJ1-5; tentatively, D is TRBD1 (6 bases). Between the trimmed V and J ends, which lost 5 bases and 0 bases, there was a span of 11 bases. The CDR3 covers 15 residues. Germline values: CDR1 SGHTA, CDR2 FQGNSA. This CDR3 reads CASSGRGYSNQPQHF. As DNA, the CDR3 is TGTGCCAGCAGCGGCAGGGGTTATAGCAATCAGCCCCAGCATTTT.

The CDR3 region has the DNA TGTGCCAGCAGTCCGACTAGCGGGAGATTAAGGGAGCAGTTCTTC. Protein product: CASSPTSGRLREQFF. The rearrangement uses TRBV6-2 or TRBV6-3 and TRBJ2-1; TRBD2 matches at 12 bases. CDR3 length equals 15 residues. Trimming cost V 5 bases and J 10 bases; bases outside gene matches: 9. CDR1 and CDR2 (germline): MNHEY, SVGEGT.

This clonotype has a single count. The chain uses TRBV11-3 and TRBJ2-7, with 7 bases matching TRBD2. The germline V gene encodes CDR1 SGHNT and CDR2 YENEEA. CDR3 length: 15 residues. V was pared by 5 bases and J by 4 bases, with 11 bases of the junction left unmatched. The CDR3 reads CASSKSGIIGYEQYF. In DNA, the CDR3 is TGTGCCAGCAGCAAAAGCGGGATTATCGGTTACGAGCAGTACTTC. The full variable domain, its missing parts supplied by reference TRBV11-3 and TRBJ2-7, is EAGVVQSPRYKIIEKKQPVAFWCNPISGHNTLYWYLQNLGQGPELLIRYENEEAVDDSQLPKDRFSAERLKGVDSTLKIQPAELGDSAVYLCASSKSGIIGYEQYFGPGTRLTVT.

This clonotype has a count of ten or more. V is TRBV25-1 and J is TRBJ2-7, with D possibly TRBD2 on 6 matching bases. This CDR3 has 15 residues. The germline V and J ends were trimmed by 6 bases and 5 bases, with 20 bases remaining between them. CDR1 and CDR2 (germline): MGHDK, SYGVNS. Here the CDR3 reads CASSRGTASGDEQYF. The CDR3 nucleotides read TGTGCCAGCAGCCGCGGGACTGCCTCCGGGGACGAGCAGTACTTC.

In this sample, this clonotype turned up a few times. The CDR3 spells CASSLEVLRELFF. In DNA, the CDR3 is TGTGCCAGCAGCTTAGAGGTTCTCCGGGAGCTGTTTTTT. The chain links TRBV7-9 to TRBJ2-2; D uncertain. Deletions cut 1 base from V and 9 bases from J, with 9 bases between. Germline V lookup: CDR1 SEHNR, CDR2 FQNEAQ (reference sequence). The CDR3 is 13 residues long. The full variable domain, completed using reference TRBV7-9 and TRBJ2-2, is DTGVSQNPRHKITKRGQNVTFRCDPISEHNRLYWYRQTLGQGPEFLTYFQNEAQLEKSRLLSDRFSAERPKGSFSTLEIQRTEQGDSAMYLCASSLEVLRELFFGEGSRLTVL.

This rearrangement joins TRBV18 to TRBJ2-3, with D uncertain. The ends were cut back, 3 bases at V and 6 bases at J, with 10 bases in the middle. The CDR3 sequence is 13 residues long. CDR1 is KGHSH and CDR2 is LQKENI in the germline V gene. CDR3 sequence reads: CASSPPGADTQYF. As DNA, the CDR3 is TGTGCCAGCTCACCGCCCGGAGCGGATACGCAGTATTTT.

This clonotype has a handful of counts. V is TRBV3-1 and J is TRBJ2-2; D gene uncertain. This CDR3 is built from 14 residues. V was trimmed by 0 bases and J by 6 bases, leaving 8 bases between them. Germline lookup yields CDR1 LGHDT and CDR2 YNNKEL (reference sequence). CDR3 sequence reads: CASSQDARAGELFF. Written as DNA, the CDR3 is TGTGCCAGCAGCCAAGATGCCCGGGCCGGGGAGCTGTTTTTT.

This clonotype was detected only a few times. The CDR3 bases are TGTGCCAGCAGTTCCGCCACGGGCGGGAGGGCCCTCGGGGAGCTGTTTTTT. Encoded protein: CASSSATGGRALGELFF. V gene TRBV12-3 or TRBV12-4 combines with J gene TRBJ2-2; 9 bases match TRBD2. V was clipped by 4 bases and J by 7 bases; unmatched bases: 13. CDR3 length: 17 residues.

This clonotype showed up just a few times. The V gene is TRBV20-1, the J gene TRBJ2-3; 11 nucleotides line up with TRBD2. The trim removed 0 bases at V and 5 bases at J, leaving 7 bases unmatched. This CDR3 has 16 amino acids. Per the germline V gene, CDR1 is DFQATT and CDR2 is SNEGSKA (reference sequence). Here the CDR3 reads CSARDIGLAGGDTQYF. DNA for the CDR3: TGCAGTGCTAGAGACATTGGGCTAGCGGGAGGAGATACGCAGTATTTT.

This clonotype occurred many times. Germline and junction disagree at one end, which may indicate a read error. The V gene is TRBV5-1, the J gene TRBJ2-3; 8 bases match TRBD2. The CDR3 contains 15 residues. The germline V gene encodes CDR1 SGHRS and CDR2 YFSETQ. The CDR3 here is CASSLTSGSTDTQYF. The CDR3 DNA is TGTGCCAGCAGCCTAACTAGCGGTAGCACAGATACGCAGTATTTT.

J is TRBJ2-7 and V is TRBV5-1; TRBD1 matches 11 bases. The CDR3 totals 15 residues. Trimming removed 3 bases from V and 5 bases from J; junction bases left unmatched: 7. Germline loops: CDR1 SGHRS, CDR2 YFSETQ. CDR3 protein: CASSSGTGGSDEQYF. In DNA form, the CDR3 reads TGCGCCAGCAGCTCCGGGACAGGGGGTTCGGACGAGCAGTACTTC.

The chain uses TRBV12-3 or TRBV12-4 and TRBJ2-7; 10 bases are shared with TRBD2. This CDR3 region has 17 residues. V was clipped by 1 base and J by 6 bases; unmatched bases: 12. In DNA, the CDR3 is TGTGCCAGCAGTTTAGGGGGCGGTAGCGGGAGGTCTCGCGAGCAGTACTTC. Translation: CASSLGGGSGRSREQYF.

This clonotype has just a few counts. In DNA, the CDR3 is TGCGCCAGCAGTGATAGGGGACTATCCCCCACCGGGGAGCTGTTTTTT. Protein sequence: CASSDRGLSPTGELFF. The V gene is TRBV10-2, the J gene TRBJ2-2; TRBD2 matches at 7 bases. The CDR3 consists of 16 residues. V was clipped by 3 bases and J by 4 bases; unmatched bases: 8. Germline values: CDR1 WSHSY, CDR2 SAAADI.

In its sample, this clonotype was seen many times. The V call is TRBV7-9, the J call TRBJ2-5, with TRBD2 as a possible D gene (6 bases). Germline-derived CDR1 and CDR2 are SEHNR and FQNEAQ (reference sequence). This CDR3 comprises 16 residues. Trimming left V 0 bases short and J 5 bases short, with 16 bases between. CDR3 amino acids: CASSLALADRGETQYF. CDR3 DNA: TGTGCCAGCAGCTTAGCGTTAGCGGACCGTGGGGAGACCCAGTACTTC.

This clonotype was seen a handful of times. V gene TRBV2 combines with J gene TRBJ1-1; D ambiguous. The CDR3 is made up of 12 amino acids. Looked up from germline, CDR1 is SNHLY and CDR2 is FYNNEI. Deletions cut 8 bases from V and 2 bases from J, with 9 bases between. The CDR3 bases are TGTGCCAGCGTGAACACCAACACTGAAGCTTTCTTT. This translates into CASVNTNTEAFF.

This clonotype was seen a few times. The rearrangement joins TRBV28 to TRBJ1-1; D gene uncertain. Germline V gives CDR1 MDHEN, CDR2 SYDVKM. V gave up 3 bases and J gave up 2 bases, with 7 bases separating them. The CDR3 loop spans 13 amino acids. The CDR3 DNA reads as TGTGCCAGCAGTTTCGAAAGCAACACTGAAGCTTTCTTT. The encoded protein is CASSFESNTEAFF.

DNA of the CDR3: TGTGCCAGCAGTGGACATCAGAGCTCCTATAATTCACCCCTCCACTTT. It translates to CASSGHQSSYNSPLHF. The V call is TRBV9, the J call TRBJ1-6, with D perhaps matching TRBD1 (5 bases). CDR3 length: 16 amino acids. In germline, CDR1 is SGDLS, CDR2 YYNGEE. V lost 5 bases to trimming and J lost 0 bases, with 12 bases between them.

This chain uses TRBV6-2 or TRBV6-3 with TRBJ2-1; the match to TRBD2 covers 10 bases. The J segment lost 7 bases and the V segment lost 5 bases, leaving 8 bases of the junction unmatched. CDR3 length equals 15 residues. Germline V gene sequence: CDR1 MNHEY, CDR2 SVGEGT. The CDR3 bases are TGTGCCAGCAGTACAGCGGGAGGGCTATTTAATGAGCAGTTCTTC. It yields the protein CASSTAGGLFNEQFF.

The chain is built from TRBV7-9 and TRBJ2-2; 11 bases agree with TRBD2. V lost 8 bases and J lost 4; bases outside the gene matches: 9. CDR3 length: 16 amino acids. Germline V gene sequence: CDR1 SEHNR, CDR2 FQNEAQ (reference sequence). The CDR3: CASRTRGLAVTGELFF. CDR3 in DNA: TGTGCCAGCCGCACTAGGGGACTAGCGGTCACCGGGGAGCTGTTTTTT.

The rearrangement uses TRBV6-5 and TRBJ2-1; TRBD2 is a possible D gene (5 bases). The CDR3 contains 16 residues. V lost 6 bases and J lost 0, with 15 bases in between. In germline, CDR1 is MNHEY, CDR2 SVGAGI. The DNA of the CDR3 is TGTGCCAGCAGACCTTCTCGGGGAAGCTCCTACAATGAGCAGTTCTTC. It is translated as CASRPSRGSSYNEQFF.

The V call is TRBV12-3 or TRBV12-4, the J call TRBJ2-1; 9 nucleotides match TRBD2. Trimming at V came to 5 bases and at J to 3 bases, leaving 5 bases not matched to a gene. The CDR3 consists of 15 residues. CDR3 residues: CASSLTSGYYNEQFF. CDR3 coding DNA: TGTGCCAGCAGTCTGACTAGCGGCTACTACAATGAGCAGTTCTTC.

V and J are TRBV7-2 and TRBJ2-2; 15 bases agree with TRBD2. Trimming removed 4 bases from V and 2 bases from J; junction bases left unmatched: 2. CDR1 and CDR2 from the germline V gene are SGHTA and FQGNSA. The CDR3 loop spans 17 amino acids. CDR3 DNA sequence: TGTGCCAGCAGCTCGGGACTAGCGGGGGGAAACACCGGGGAGCTGTTTTTT. It is translated as CASSSGLAGGNTGELFF.